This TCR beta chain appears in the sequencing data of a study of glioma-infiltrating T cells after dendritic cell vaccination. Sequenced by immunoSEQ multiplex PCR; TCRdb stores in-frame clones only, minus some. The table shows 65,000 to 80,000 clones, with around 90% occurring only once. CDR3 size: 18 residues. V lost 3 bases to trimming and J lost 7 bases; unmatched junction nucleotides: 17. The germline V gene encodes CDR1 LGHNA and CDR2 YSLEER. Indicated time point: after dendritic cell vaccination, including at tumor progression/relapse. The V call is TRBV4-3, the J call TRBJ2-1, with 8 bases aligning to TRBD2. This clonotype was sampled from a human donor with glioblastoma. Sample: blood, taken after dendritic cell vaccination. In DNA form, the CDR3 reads TGCGCCAGCAGCCAGACAAGACTCCAACCGGGACTAGAAAATGAGCAGTTCTTC. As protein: CASSQTRLQPGLENEQFF.